This record looks at one T cell receptor (beta chain) sequence and its context. Method: immunoSEQ multiplex PCR; TCRdb's copy keeps in-frame clones and lacks some. The sample lists about 2.4 million clones, roughly 93% occurring once. These data come from a study of shared clonotypes between healthy human individuals. The origin of this receptor is a man aged 18-30 years in good health. Some clones in this sample may be carry-over from other donors' samples. The sample was naive CD4+ T cells from PBMCs. Subset noted: CD45RA+ positively selected.

For the CDR3, the DNA is TGTGCCAGCAGTTTTTTTTCGAGTCAGCCCCAGCATTTT. It encodes CASSFFSSQPQHF. The gene calls are TRBV28 and TRBJ1-5; D ambiguous. V was trimmed by 3 bases and J by 6 bases, leaving 9 bases between them. Germline V gives CDR1 MDHEN, CDR2 SYDVKM. This CDR3 spans 13 amino acids. Based on the CDR3 plus reference TRBV28 and TRBJ1-5, the full variable domain is DVKVTQSSRYLVKRTGEKVFLECVQDMDHENMFWYRQDPGLGLRLIYFSYDVKMKEKGDIPEGYSVSREKKERFSLILESASTNQTSMYLCASSFFSSQPQHFGDGTRLSIL.